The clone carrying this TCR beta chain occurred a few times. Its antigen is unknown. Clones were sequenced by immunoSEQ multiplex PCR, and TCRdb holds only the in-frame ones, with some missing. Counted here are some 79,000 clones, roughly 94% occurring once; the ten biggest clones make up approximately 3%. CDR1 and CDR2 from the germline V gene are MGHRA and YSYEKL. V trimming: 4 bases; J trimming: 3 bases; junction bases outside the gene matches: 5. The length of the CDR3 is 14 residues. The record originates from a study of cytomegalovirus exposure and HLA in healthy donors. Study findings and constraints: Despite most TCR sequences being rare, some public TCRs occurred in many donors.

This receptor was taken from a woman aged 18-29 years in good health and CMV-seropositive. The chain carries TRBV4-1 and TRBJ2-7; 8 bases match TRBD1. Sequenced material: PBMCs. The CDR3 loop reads CASSREDRDYEQYF. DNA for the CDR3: TGCGCCAGCAGCCGAGAGGACAGGGACTACGAGCAGTACTTC.